This T cell receptor beta chain was recovered during a study of cytomegalovirus exposure and HLA in healthy donors. Study information: In an earlier analysis, approximately 120 million unique TCR beta sequences were found from approximately 190 million T cells. Study results and limitations: Later work showed greater clonal expansion in HLA-associated TCR beta chains than in equally common others. A later analysis revealed that TCR association rates differed between HLA loci, peaking at DRB1 and bottoming out at HLA-C.

Concerning this clone: Antigen specificity is unknown.

Primers included in the PCR were 60 Vbeta and 13 Jbeta primers. Method: immunoSEQ multiplex PCR; TCRdb's copy keeps in-frame clones and lacks some. This sample has about 160,000 clones, with about 81% found just once. The CDR3 totals 14 residues. Looked up from germline, CDR1 is MNHEY and CDR2 is SVGAGI. V shed 2 bases and J 9 bases; nucleotides not matched to a gene: 4. This clonotype originated in a girl between 10 and 17 years old in good health and CMV-seropositive. The sequenced sample was PBMCs. The V gene is TRBV6-5, the J gene TRBJ2-1, with 10 positions matching TRBD2. CDR3 DNA sequence: TGTGCCAGCAGTTACAGCGGGGGGGGAAGTGAGCAGTTCTTC. This sequence encodes CASSYSGGGSEQFF.